This entry lists 22 T cell receptor beta chains sequenced from one sample in a study of sequential checkpoint blockade in melanoma. Stated treatment: randomized to nivolumab then ipilimumab (arm A) or the reverse (arm B). This table comes from immunoSEQ multiplex PCR, and its TCRdb copy is limited to in-frame clones, with some not included. Seen here are approximately 12,000 clones, about 71% observed once, and the top ten hold 22%. This specimen consisted of CD8+ T cells sorted from blood (inferred from file names), obtained from a patient given nivolumab and ipilimumab in sequence. Receptors were obtained from a human donor with melanoma.

This clone has more than one count but fewer than ten. The V and J genes are TRBV7-2 and TRBJ1-2, with 7 bases lining up with TRBD1. The V and J ends lost 5 bases and 4 bases, in that order; junction bases with no gene match: 7. In germline, CDR1 is SGHTA, CDR2 FQGNSA. The CDR3 has 14 residues. This chain's CDR3 is CASSQRDSIYGYTF. The CDR3 DNA reads as TGTGCCAGCAGCCAGAGGGACAGTATCTATGGCTACACCTTC.

The rearrangement links TRBV19 to TRBJ2-1, with a tentative D call TRBD2 (6 bases). Trimming took 5 bases from V and 5 from J, leaving 13 bases between them. CDR1 is LNHDA and CDR2 is SQIVND in the germline V gene (reference sequence). This CDR3 spans 14 amino acids. The CDR3 bases are TGTGCCAGTAGTTTTCGCGGAGGGAACAATGAGCAGTTCTTC. It specifies CASSFRGGNNEQFF.

This chain joins TRBV29-1 and TRBJ2-5; 9 bases agree with TRBD1. The germline gives CDR1 SQVTM, CDR2 ANQGSEA. V gave up 0 bases and J gave up 5 bases; unmatched junction bases: 10. The CDR3 is 16 residues long. CDR3 coding DNA: TGCAGCGTTGAAGATGGGGGGACAGGGTTTAAGGAGACCCAGTACTTC. This encodes CSVEDGGTGFKETQYF.

Relative to its sample, this clone is medium-sized. The chain employs TRBV14 and TRBJ2-1; TRBD2 agrees at 9 bases. V lost 3 bases, J lost 6 bases, and 9 bases stayed unmatched. This CDR3 region has 16 residues. CDR1 is SGHDN, CDR2 FVKESK, per germline. CDR3: CASSQGSGRISNEQFF. CDR3 in DNA: TGTGCCAGCAGCCAGGGCAGCGGGAGGATTTCCAATGAGCAGTTCTTC.

The count of this clone is one. The chain has TRBV19 and TRBJ2-7; 10 bases are a match to TRBD1. With 5 bases clipped from V and 4 bases from J, the junction kept 8 bases outside the gene matches. The CDR3 runs to 15 residues. Germline V gene data show CDR1 as LNHDA and CDR2 as SQIVND (reference sequence). CDR3: CASSHKGQGSYEQYF. The CDR3 bases are TGTGCCAGTAGTCATAAGGGACAGGGGAGTTACGAGCAGTACTTC.

This chain links TRBV9 with TRBJ2-5; 8 positions agree with TRBD1. The DNA end favors TRBJ2-7, so the J call may be wrong. The germline V gene has CDR1 SGDLS and CDR2 YYNGEE. There are 14 residues in the CDR3. The chain's CDR3 is CASSVSDRAYEQYF. In DNA form, the CDR3 reads TGTGCCAGCAGCGTATCGGACAGGGCCTACGAGCAGTACTTC.

Only one count was recorded for this clone. J is TRBJ2-2 and V is TRBV4-1, with 9 bases identical to TRBD1. J gave up 6 bases and V 5 bases, and 1 base lay outside the gene matches. Germline V gene sequence: CDR1 MGHRA, CDR2 YSYEKL. The length of the CDR3 is 13 residues. Here the CDR3 DNA reads TGCGCCAGCAGCGGGACAGGGTCCGGGGAGCTGTTTTTT. As protein: CASSGTGSGELFF.

The chain recombines TRBV9 with TRBJ2-7; 8 nucleotides align to TRBD1. The CDR3 has 16 amino acids. The V segment lost 0 bases and the J segment 3 bases; nucleotides outside the gene matches: 8. Germline V lookup: CDR1 SGDLS, CDR2 YYNGEE. For the CDR3, the DNA is TGTGCCAGCAGCGTAGCTACAGGGGGGACTGACTACGAGCAGTACTTC. Translated: CASSVATGGTDYEQYF.

The CDR3 here is CSVVRGSTEAFF. The CDR3 bases are TGCAGCGTTGTCAGGGGAAGCACTGAAGCTTTCTTT. The gene calls are TRBV29-1 and TRBJ1-1; D is perhaps TRBD1 (6 bases). Germline CDR1 reads SQVTM; CDR2 reads ANQGSEA. V was shortened by 4 bases and J by 4 bases, with 10 bases between the two germline ends. The CDR3 is made up of 12 amino acids. Filled out from reference TRBV29-1 and TRBJ1-1, the complete variable domain reads SAVISQKPSRDICQRGTSLTIQCQVDSQVTMMFWYRQQPGQSLTLIATANQGSEATYESGFVIDKFPISRPNLTFSTLTVSNMSPEDSSIYLCSVVRGSTEAFFGQGTRLTVV.

The genes are TRBV4-1 and TRBJ2-7, with 8 bases fitting TRBD2. V gave up 0 bases and J gave up 7 bases; unmatched junction bases: 11. The CDR3 sequence is 16 residues long. Germline V lookup: CDR1 MGHRA, CDR2 YSYEKL. In DNA, the CDR3 is TGCGCCAGCAGCCAAGAGGGGTTCGGGGGGGGCGAGGAGCAGTACTTC. Amino acid sequence: CASSQEGFGGGEEQYF.

This chain joins TRBV9 and TRBJ2-6; 11 bases line up with TRBD2. CDR1 is SGDLS and CDR2 is YYNGEE in the germline V gene. Losses at the gene ends were 1 base for V and 1 base for J; bases not matched to a gene: 4. The CDR3 consists of 18 residues. The chain's CDR3 is CASSVRLAGISGANVLTF. In nucleotides, the CDR3 is TGTGCCAGCAGCGTAAGACTAGCGGGAATTTCTGGGGCCAACGTCCTGACTTTC. Drawing the rest from reference TRBV9 and TRBJ2-6, the complete variable domain is DSGVTQTPKHLITATGQRVTLRCSPRSGDLSVYWYQQSLDQGLQFLIQYYNGEERAKGNILERFSAQQFPDLHSELNLSSLELGDSALYFCASSVRLAGISGANVLTFGAGSRLTVL.

This sequence joins TRBV29-1 and TRBJ2-2; 9 nucleotides line up with TRBD1. After removal of 2 bases from V and 7 bases from J, the junction contained 8 bases not matched to a gene. Germline CDR1 SQVTM, CDR2 ANQGSEA. The CDR3 is 15 amino acids. As DNA, the CDR3 is TGCAGCGTTGAATTTAGGGACAGGGACGGCGGGGAGCTGTTTTTT. This translates into CSVEFRDRDGGELFF.

The chain recombines TRBV28 with TRBJ1-1; no firm D call. Germline V gives CDR1 MDHEN, CDR2 SYDVKM. CDR3 length equals 15 residues. V was clipped by 2 bases and J by 0 bases, with 10 bases between them. CDR3 DNA sequence: TGTGCCAGCAGTTTAGTTCCGGGGATGAACACTGAAGCTTTCTTT. This gives the protein CASSLVPGMNTEAFF. The full variable domain, in which reference TRBV28 and TRBJ1-1 provide the parts outside the CDR3, is DVKVTQSSRYLVKRTGEKVFLECVQDMDHENMFWYRQDPGLGLRLIYFSYDVKMKEKGDIPEGYSVSREKKERFSLILESASTNQTSMYLCASSLVPGMNTEAFFGQGTRLTVV.

This clone was counted a single time. The chain joins TRBV4-1 to TRBJ1-1; TRBD1 is a possible D gene (6 bases). This CDR3 spans 12 amino acids. V shed 6 bases and J shed 4 bases, with 9 bases lying between them. Germline CDR1 reads MGHRA; CDR2 reads YSYEKL. CDR3 bases: TGCGCCAGCAGGGGACACACCACTGAAGCTTTCTTT. This sequence encodes CASRGHTTEAFF.

This chain joins TRBV27 and TRBJ1-2, with 9 bases identical to TRBD1. Germline CDR1 and CDR2: MNHEY and SMNVEV (reference sequence). The CDR3 runs to 15 residues. With V trimmed by 5 bases and J by 4 bases, 8 bases remained unmatched. The chain's CDR3 is CASSEDRGSGYGYTF. For the CDR3, the DNA is TGTGCCAGCAGTGAAGACAGGGGGTCAGGCTATGGCTACACCTTC.

This rearrangement joins TRBV4-3 to TRBJ2-3; 7 bases agree with TRBD2. CDR3 length: 14 residues. V was pared by 2 bases and J by 5 bases, with 4 bases of the junction left unmatched. Germline V gives CDR1 LGHNA, CDR2 YSLEER. The CDR3: CASSQSASGDTQYF. CDR3 DNA: TGCGCCAGCAGCCAATCGGCTAGCGGAGATACGCAGTATTTT.

The CDR3 reads CASSVGSITNEKLFF. The CDR3 bases are TGTGCCAGCAGCGTAGGCAGTATCACTAATGAAAAACTGTTTTTT. This chain connects TRBV9 to TRBJ1-4; D not certain. Trimming took 0 bases from V and 2 from J, leaving 8 bases between them. The CDR3 is 15 amino acids. Per the germline V gene, CDR1 is SGDLS and CDR2 is YYNGEE.

The chain employs TRBV9 and TRBJ2-3; no clear D gene. The CDR3 extends over 15 amino acids. V lost 0 bases to trimming and J lost 6 bases, with 14 bases between them. Germline-derived CDR1 and CDR2 are SGDLS and YYNGEE. CDR3 residues: CASSVGVPARDTQYF. Written as DNA, the CDR3 is TGTGCCAGCAGCGTAGGGGTACCTGCTAGGGATACGCAGTATTTT.

The J gene is TRBJ2-1, the V gene TRBV27, with 13 positions matching TRBD2. After removal of 3 bases from V and 2 bases from J, the junction contained 16 bases not matched to a gene. CDR1 and CDR2 (germline): MNHEY, SMNVEV (reference sequence). This CDR3 is built from 21 residues. The CDR3 DNA sequence: TGTGCCAGCAGTTTCCCGGGACTAGCGGGACGTGCCCCTTCTGCCTACAATGAGCAGTTCTTC. Its protein is CASSFPGLAGRAPSAYNEQFF.

The chain links TRBV7-3 to TRBJ2-1, with a weak D call TRBD2 (6 bases). The ends were cut back, 1 base at V and 0 bases at J, with 10 bases in the middle. CDR1 SGHTA and CDR2 FQGTGA come from the germline V gene. This CDR3 has 16 amino acids. For the CDR3, the DNA is TGTGCCAGCAGCTTAAAAGGCGGGGACTCCTACAATGAGCAGTTCTTC. Protein: CASSLKGGDSYNEQFF.

The rearrangement joins TRBV28 to TRBJ1-6, with D tentatively TRBD1 (5 bases). The CDR3 length is 13 residues. V was trimmed by 5 bases and J by 8 bases, leaving 10 bases between them. The germline CDR1 and CDR2 sequences are MDHEN and SYDVKM. In DNA form, the CDR3 reads TGTGCCAGCAGTCACAGGACATATTCACCCCTCCACTTT. It codes for CASSHRTYSPLHF.

The chain links TRBV9 to TRBJ1-4; D remains unclear. The V end lost 1 base, the J end lost 8 bases, and 12 bases lay between the germline ends. Germline V CDR1 and CDR2: SGDLS, YYNGEE. This CDR3 comprises 14 residues. In DNA form, the CDR3 reads TGTGCCAGCAGCGTAATGAGCGGAGGCGAAAAACTGTTTTTT. This encodes CASSVMSGGEKLFF.